The 32 T cell receptor beta chains in this list originate from one sample, sequenced in a study of human T cells and chemical hapten exposure. TCRdb used MiXCR to reprocess the RACE reads, holding one entry per CDR3 protein. The top ten clones hold more than 4.5% of a sample with about 82,000 distinct CDR3 sequences, around 13% of them seen once. As to time point: patch test 3, about 24 weeks after DPC sensitization. Noted treatment: therapeutic diphenylcyclopropenone sensitization with weekly scalp DPC. The source material was whole blood, sampled in connection with sensitization to the hapten diphenylcyclopropenone (DPC). Receptor source: a woman between 50 and 59 years old with alopecia areata. Some clones in this sample may be carry-over from other donors' samples.

This clonotype has a count of ten or more. The chain recombines TRBV2 with TRBJ1-1; TRBD1 is a possible D gene (5 bases). The V gene's germline CDR1 is SNHLY and CDR2 FYNNEI. The CDR3 consists of 12 residues. V was cut by 7 bases and J by 0 bases, with 6 bases left in between. DNA for the CDR3: TGTGCCAGCATGGGGCTGAACACTGAAGCTTTCTTT. It encodes CASMGLNTEAFF.

This clonotype turned up a few times. The chain is built from TRBV9 and TRBJ1-3; 7 nucleotides align to TRBD1. This CDR3 contains 15 residues. The junction had 6 bases not matched to a gene; V was cut back by 5 bases and J by 1 base. The germline V gene encodes CDR1 SGDLS and CDR2 YYNGEE. CDR3 DNA sequence: TGTGCCAGCAGTTATCAGGGACAGTCTGGAAACACCATATATTTT. This gives the protein CASSYQGQSGNTIYF.

V gene TRBV12-3 or TRBV12-4 combines with J gene TRBJ2-1; 10 bases line up with TRBD2. This CDR3 is built from 15 residues. V lost 8 bases and J lost 9; bases outside the gene matches: 13. CDR3 residues: CASGPTSGISGEQFF. In DNA, the CDR3 is TGTGCCAGCGGCCCTACTAGCGGGATTTCCGGTGAGCAGTTCTTC.

The chain links TRBV20-1 to TRBJ2-7; 9 bases fit TRBD2. CDR1 and CDR2 from the germline V gene are DFQATT and SNEGSKA (reference sequence). The CDR3 contains 14 residues. V gave up 1 base and J gave up 2 bases; unmatched junction bases: 3. The CDR3 here is CSARGASGTYEQYF. CDR3 coding DNA: TGCAGTGCTAGAGGGGCTAGCGGGACCTACGAGCAGTACTTC.

This clonotype has more than one count but fewer than ten. This rearrangement joins TRBV7-2 to TRBJ2-4; unclear D gene. Trimming took 1 base from V and 0 from J, leaving 10 bases between them. This CDR3 is 16 amino acids long. Germline V lookup: CDR1 SGHTA, CDR2 FQGNSA. CDR3 in amino acids: CASSLDAYLAKNIQYF. DNA for the CDR3: TGTGCCAGCAGCTTAGACGCATATCTAGCCAAAAACATTCAGTACTTC.

This clonotype was seen many times. The rearrangement uses TRBV29-1 and TRBJ1-2; 7 bases align to TRBD1. This CDR3 region has 12 residues. With 6 bases clipped from V and 8 bases from J, the junction kept 9 bases outside the gene matches. Germline V CDR1 and CDR2: SQVTM, ANQGSEA. As DNA, the CDR3 is TGCAGCGTGGTTCCGGGACAGCAAGGCTACACCTTC. Translated, it gives CSVVPGQQGYTF. The full variable domain, its missing parts supplied by reference TRBV29-1 and TRBJ1-2, is SAVISQKPSRDICQRGTSLTIQCQVDSQVTMMFWYRQQPGQSLTLIATANQGSEATYESGFVIDKFPISRPNLTFSTLTVSNMSPEDSSIYLCSVVPGQQGYTFGSGTRLTVV.

This clonotype was detected a few times. The CDR3 DNA reads TGCAGTGCTAGTTCCCCAGGGGGACAGCCCCAGCATTTT. This translates into CSASSPGGQPQHF. V gene TRBV20-1 combines with J gene TRBJ1-5; TRBD1 aligns across 7 bases. There are 13 residues in the CDR3. From germline, CDR1 is DFQATT and CDR2 SNEGSKA (reference sequence). Unmatched junction bases numbered 6, after V lost 3 bases and J lost 7 bases.

Only a few counts were recorded for this clonotype. J is TRBJ1-3 and V is TRBV25-1, with a weak D call TRBD1 (5 bases). Germline-derived CDR1 and CDR2 are MGHDK and SYGVNS. V was pared by 4 bases and J by 2 bases, with 6 bases between. The CDR3 loop spans 13 amino acids. The CDR3 is CASSGTPGNTIYF. The CDR3 DNA reads as TGTGCCAGCAGTGGGACACCTGGAAACACCATATATTTT.

This clonotype was observed a handful of times. The CDR3 region has the DNA TGTGCCAGCAGTGCAAAAACCCTAGGGGATCAGCCCCAGCATTTT. Protein sequence: CASSAKTLGDQPQHF. The chain links TRBV6-1 to TRBJ1-5; tentatively, D is TRBD1 (5 bases). V dropped 4 bases and J dropped 5 bases, with 15 bases sitting between them. This CDR3 region has 15 residues. Per germline, CDR1 MNHNS and CDR2 SASEGT.

This clonotype was seen a handful of times. The V and J genes are TRBV5-1 and TRBJ2-1; D unresolved. Trimming shortened V by 1 base and J by 5 bases, and 4 bases separated the two germline ends. This CDR3 is built from 12 residues. Germline CDR1 reads SGHRS; CDR2 reads YFSETQ. The CDR3 protein is CASSLNDNEQFF. The CDR3 nucleotides are TGCGCCAGCAGCTTGAATGACAATGAGCAGTTCTTC.

In this sample, this clonotype turned up a few times. V is TRBV20-1 and J is TRBJ2-1; 14 bases are a match to TRBD2. After removal of 3 bases from V and 6 bases from J, the junction contained 1 base not matched to a gene. This CDR3 has 14 residues. Germline CDR1 reads DFQATT; CDR2 reads SNEGSKA (reference sequence). As DNA, the CDR3 is TGCAGTGCTAGCGGACTAGCGGGAGGCAATGAGCAGTTCTTC. Translation: CSASGLAGGNEQFF.

The CDR3, as DNA: TGTGCCAGCCGATGGTCTGTGGAGCTGTTTTTT. Its protein product is CASRWSVELFF. This sequence joins TRBV7-9 and TRBJ2-2; D is ambiguous. This CDR3 comprises 11 residues. CDR1 is SEHNR and CDR2 is FQNEAQ in the germline V gene (reference sequence). Trimming cost V 8 bases and J 10 bases, with 11 bases left between them.

The chain has TRBV30 and TRBJ1-1; D is perhaps TRBD1 (6 bases). The CDR3 extends over 13 amino acids. The germline V gene encodes CDR1 GTSNPN and CDR2 SVGIG (reference sequence). V was pared by 4 bases and J by 0 bases, with 9 bases between. The CDR3 sequence is CAWNRDLNTEAFF. The DNA of the CDR3 is TGTGCCTGGAACAGGGACTTGAACACTGAAGCTTTCTTT.

In its sample, this clonotype was seen a few times. The chain carries TRBV27 and TRBJ2-2; maybe TRBD1 (5 bases). The CDR3 is 15 amino acids. V lost 3 bases to trimming and J lost 1 base, with 9 bases between them. Per the germline V gene, CDR1 is MNHEY and CDR2 is SMNVEV (reference sequence). This CDR3 is CASSFETGNTGELFF. CDR3 nucleotides: TGTGCCAGCAGTTTTGAAACAGGGAACACCGGGGAGCTGTTTTTT.

The chain employs TRBV2 and TRBJ2-1, with D maybe TRBD2 (5 bases). The CDR3 covers 14 residues. Trimming took off 6 bases at V and 4 bases at J, with 13 bases between the two ends. Germline V gives CDR1 SNHLY, CDR2 FYNNEI. The CDR3 sequence: CASRPGLGYNEQFF. Written as DNA, the CDR3 is TGTGCCAGCAGGCCCGGACTGGGTTACAATGAGCAGTTCTTC.

This clonotype was counted many times. The rearrangement joins TRBV11-2 to TRBJ2-5, with D perhaps TRBD1 (6 bases). The V and J ends lost 5 bases and 3 bases respectively, with 7 bases between them. Germline V gives CDR1 SGHAT, CDR2 FQNNGV. The CDR3 has 12 amino acids. CDR3 bases: TGTGCCAGCAGCCGGGACAAAGAGACCCAGTACTTC. It codes for CASSRDKETQYF.

The chain recombines TRBV19 with TRBJ1-5; weak D call: TRBD1 (5 bases). CDR3 length: 13 residues. V was cut by 10 bases and J by 2 bases, with 12 bases left in between. Per germline, CDR1 LNHDA and CDR2 SQIVND (reference sequence). The CDR3 here is CATEDTRNQPQHF. The CDR3 region has the DNA TGTGCCACTGAGGACACCCGCAATCAGCCCCAGCATTTT. Full variable domain (rest looked up from reference TRBV19 and TRBJ1-5): DGGITQSPKYLFRKEGQNVTLSCEQNLNHDAMYWYRQDPGQGLRLIYYSQIVNDFQKGDIAEGYSVSREKKESFPLTVTSAQKNPTAFYLCATEDTRNQPQHFGDGTRLSIL.

The chain joins TRBV11-2 to TRBJ2-2; D is uncertain. Deletions cut 1 base from V and 6 bases from J, with 6 bases between. The CDR3 runs to 13 residues. Germline loops: CDR1 SGHAT, CDR2 FQNNGV. CDR3: CASSLARAGELFF. CDR3 bases: TGTGCCAGCAGCTTAGCCAGAGCCGGGGAGCTGTTTTTT.

CDR3 residues: CASSLAVQGDTQYF. CDR3 in DNA: TGTGCCAGCAGCTTAGCGGTACAGGGAGATACGCAGTATTTT. This rearrangement joins TRBV7-9 to TRBJ2-3; a weak D match, TRBD1 (6 bases). Germline V gene sequence: CDR1 SEHNR, CDR2 FQNEAQ (reference sequence). This CDR3 has 14 residues. V dropped 0 bases and J dropped 5 bases, with 9 bases sitting between them.

There are many counts of this clonotype. The rearrangement uses TRBV6-5 and TRBJ2-7; TRBD2 matches at 8 bases. The CDR3 contains 15 residues. Germline loops: CDR1 MNHEY, CDR2 SVGAGI. The ends lost 4 bases at V and 0 bases at J; junction bases unmatched: 5. As DNA, the CDR3 is TGTGCCAGCAGTTTAGCGGGATCCAGCTCCTACGAGCAGTACTTC. Amino acids: CASSLAGSSSYEQYF.

This clonotype turned up a few times. The J gene is TRBJ2-3, the V gene TRBV10-3, with 12 bases matching TRBD2. Germline-derived CDR1 and CDR2 are ENHRY and SYGVKD. CDR3 length: 14 residues. J gave up 4 bases and V 7 bases, and 3 bases lay outside the gene matches. The CDR3 protein is CAIKLAGGPDTQYF. The CDR3 nucleotides are TGTGCCATCAAACTAGCGGGAGGACCAGATACGCAGTATTTT.

This clonotype came up many times. The chain recombines TRBV2 with TRBJ2-1; 7 bases match TRBD2. Per the germline V gene, CDR1 is SNHLY and CDR2 is FYNNEI. Trimming removed 4 bases from V and 4 bases from J; junction bases left unmatched: 4. This CDR3 spans 14 amino acids. CDR3 region: CASSGAGAYNEQFF. DNA for the CDR3: TGTGCCAGCAGTGGGGCGGGAGCTTACAATGAGCAGTTCTTC.

The chain is built from TRBV27 and TRBJ2-5; 8 bases are a match to TRBD1. Germline V CDR1 and CDR2: MNHEY, SMNVEV (reference sequence). This CDR3 spans 15 amino acids. The J segment lost 5 bases and the V segment lost 5 bases, leaving 10 bases of the junction unmatched. Here the CDR3 reads CASSPGQGGRETQYF. The CDR3 DNA reads as TGTGCCAGCAGTCCCGGACAGGGAGGAAGGGAGACCCAGTACTTC.

This chain uses TRBV15 with TRBJ2-7; unclear D gene. This CDR3 region has 13 residues. The V end was cut by 5 bases, the J end by 7 bases, with 15 bases between. CDR1 and CDR2 from the germline V gene are LNHNV and YYDKDF (reference sequence). The CDR3 here is CATSFLLLGEQYF. The CDR3, as DNA: TGTGCCACCAGCTTCCTTCTGCTCGGAGAGCAGTACTTC.

There are many counts of this clonotype. V and J are TRBV7-6 and TRBJ2-7, with D hard to call. Germline-derived CDR1 and CDR2 are SGHVS and FNYEAQ. Trimming pared 2 bases from V and 0 bases from J, leaving 8 bases between. This CDR3 is built from 14 residues. The CDR3 is CASSLHPSSYEQYF. In DNA form, the CDR3 reads TGTGCCAGCAGCTTACATCCAAGCTCCTACGAGCAGTACTTC.

This clonotype was seen a handful of times. The rearrangement joins TRBV20-1 to TRBJ2-1; 13 bases align to TRBD2. J gave up 6 bases and V 5 bases, and 4 bases lay outside the gene matches. Germline V lookup: CDR1 DFQATT, CDR2 SNEGSKA (reference sequence). The CDR3 is 14 residues long. CDR3 sequence (DNA): TGCAGTGCTCCACGACTAGCGGGAGGCAATGAGCAGTTCTTC. Encoded protein: CSAPRLAGGNEQFF.

This clonotype came up many times. The genes are TRBV12-3 or TRBV12-4 and TRBJ2-3, with 12 bases identical to TRBD2. This CDR3 contains 14 residues. The V gene end was trimmed by 5 bases and the J gene end by 6 bases; junction bases not matched to a gene: 3. The CDR3 sequence is CASSPSGRADTQYF. The CDR3 nucleotides read TGTGCCAGCAGTCCTAGCGGGAGGGCCGATACGCAGTATTTT.

This clonotype was recorded many times. The chain couples TRBV5-4 to TRBJ1-6; tentative D call: TRBD1 (5 bases). There are 15 residues in the CDR3. Trimming stripped 0 bases from V and 9 bases from J, with 13 bases between. CDR1 SGHNT and CDR2 YYREEE come from the germline V gene (reference sequence). The DNA of the CDR3 is TGTGCCAGCAGCTTGGTCGGCAGGGAGGGTTCACCCCTCCACTTT. Its translation: CASSLVGREGSPLHF.

The V call is TRBV7-2, the J call TRBJ2-7, with a weak D call TRBD2 (5 bases). V was trimmed by 2 bases and J by 1 base, leaving 12 bases between them. The CDR3 is 15 amino acids. The germline V gene has CDR1 SGHTA and CDR2 FQGNSA. CDR3 nucleotides: TGTGCCAGCAGCTTACGGGGAATTAGTTCCTACGAGCAGTACTTC. It yields the protein CASSLRGISSYEQYF.

V is TRBV19 and J is TRBJ2-1; 8 nucleotides match TRBD2. Germline CDR1 reads LNHDA; CDR2 reads SQIVND (reference sequence). The CDR3 is made up of 16 amino acids. V lost 2 bases, J lost 0 bases, and 3 bases stayed unmatched. The CDR3, as DNA: TGTGCCAGTAGTATACGGGAGGGCCTCTCCTACAATGAGCAGTTCTTC. It is translated as CASSIREGLSYNEQFF.

As regards this clonotype: A much larger clone differs from this one at a single base, so this may be a read error. The chain is built from TRBV27 and TRBJ2-7, with D hard to call. Per the germline V gene, CDR1 is MNHEY and CDR2 is SMNVEV (reference sequence). Trimming pared 8 bases from V and 4 bases from J, leaving 21 bases between. CDR3 length equals 15 residues. The CDR3 region is CASATLLRVTYEQYF. CDR3 DNA sequence: TGTGCCAGCGCCACCCTCTTGAGAGTGACATACGAGCAGTACTTC.

In this sample, this clonotype turned up many times. The chain employs TRBV10-3 and TRBJ1-6; D possibly corresponds to TRBD1 (6 bases). V was trimmed by 3 bases and J by 7 bases, leaving 13 bases between them. The CDR3 length is 15 residues. Germline V gives CDR1 ENHRY, CDR2 SYGVKD. Written as DNA, the CDR3 is TGTGCCATCAGTGACGGGGGGCGGCGAAATTCACCCCTCCACTTT. This translates into CAISDGGRRNSPLHF.